Listed here are 18 T cell receptor beta chains from one sample, sequenced in a study of T cells after yellow fever vaccination. Each CDR3 protein is one row after TCRdb ran MiXCR on the 5' RACE reads. The sample gives a few hundred thousand distinct CDR3 sequences, approximately 4.3% of which show up once; 19% is in the top ten. The starting material was PBMCs, obtained 15 days after the yellow fever booster vaccination. The receptors originated from a man between 18 and 29 years old who received the YFV17D yellow fever vaccine.

This clonotype was detected ten times or more. The DNA of the CDR3 is TGTGCCAGCTCACCGGGACAGGGGCCCACTGAAGCTTTCTTT. Translating it yields CASSPGQGPTEAFF. The J gene is TRBJ1-1, the V gene TRBV18, with 10 bases matching TRBD1. With 3 bases clipped from V and 4 bases from J, the junction kept 2 bases outside the gene matches. CDR3 length equals 14 residues. Germline V gene data show CDR1 as KGHSH and CDR2 as LQKENI.

The chain links TRBV3-1 to TRBJ2-3; 7 nucleotides agree with TRBD2. J was trimmed by 6 bases and V by 6 bases; bases with no gene match: 9. CDR1 and CDR2 from the germline V gene are LGHDT and YNNKEL (reference sequence). This CDR3 contains 14 residues. As DNA, the CDR3 is TGTGCCAGCAGTCCCCGGCTAGCGGTGGATACGCAGTATTTT. Translation: CASSPRLAVDTQYF.

This clonotype was counted a few times. V and J are TRBV6-2 or TRBV6-3 and TRBJ1-2; D unresolved. This CDR3 is 14 amino acids long. Trimming left V 2 bases short and J 8 bases short, with 15 bases between. Per germline, CDR1 MNHEY and CDR2 SVGEGT. CDR3 DNA: TGTGCCAGCAGTTACGGAGGTCAGGTCGTCGGCTACACCTTC. Its protein product is CASSYGGQVVGYTF.

The V gene is TRBV20-1, the J gene TRBJ2-7, with 7 nucleotides matching TRBD1. This CDR3 has 13 residues. Germline CDR1 reads DFQATT; CDR2 reads SNEGSKA (reference sequence). After removal of 6 bases from V and 1 base from J, the junction contained 6 bases not matched to a gene. This CDR3 reads CSAKDRWSYEQYF. The CDR3, as DNA: TGCAGTGCCAAGGACAGGTGGTCCTACGAGCAGTACTTC.

The rearrangement uses TRBV5-1 and TRBJ2-5, with TRBD2 matching over 11 bases. This CDR3 is built from 16 residues. From germline, CDR1 is SGHRS and CDR2 YFSETQ. V lost 4 bases, J lost 2 bases, and 7 bases stayed unmatched. The DNA of the CDR3 is TGCGCCAGCAGCGCCATGACTAGCGGGATTCAAGAGACCCAGTACTTC. It codes for CASSAMTSGIQETQYF.

This clonotype was recorded many times. The chain employs TRBV27 and TRBJ2-3; 7 bases agree with TRBD2. The germline CDR1 and CDR2 sequences are MNHEY and SMNVEV (reference sequence). V trimming: 0 bases; J trimming: 5 bases; junction bases outside the gene matches: 2. CDR3 length: 14 amino acids. DNA for the CDR3: TGTGCCAGCAGTTTATCGTCGGGAGGAGATACGCAGTATTTT. It codes for CASSLSSGGDTQYF.

CDR3 nucleotide sequence: TGCAGTGCTAGCCTTGGGACAGGCCTCACAGATACGCAGTATTTT. Translating gives CSASLGTGLTDTQYF. This chain uses TRBV20-1 with TRBJ2-3, with 8 bases matching TRBD1. Germline loops: CDR1 DFQATT, CDR2 SNEGSKA (reference sequence). The CDR3 is made up of 15 amino acids. With V trimmed by 3 bases and J by 2 bases, 7 bases remained unmatched.

This clonotype has at least ten counts. V usage is TRBV6-2 or TRBV6-3 and J usage is TRBJ2-1, with 7 positions matching TRBD2. CDR1 and CDR2 from the germline V gene are MNHEY and SVGEGT. The CDR3 has 13 residues. V dropped 6 bases and J dropped 2; count of bases not matched to a gene: 1. The CDR3 spells CASRGGAYNEQFF. DNA for the CDR3: TGTGCCAGCAGGGGGGGGGCCTACAATGAGCAGTTCTTC.

The chain joins TRBV7-9 to TRBJ2-5; 12 positions agree with TRBD1. V lost 7 bases to trimming and J lost 1 base; unmatched junction nucleotides: 10. Germline V gene sequence: CDR1 SEHNR, CDR2 FQNEAQ (reference sequence). This CDR3 comprises 17 residues. For the CDR3, the DNA is TGTGCCAGCACGCTGGGGACAGGGGGCATCTCCCAAGAGACCCAGTACTTC. Protein product: CASTLGTGGISQETQYF.

This clonotype was picked up many times. V and J are TRBV5-1 and TRBJ1-6; 9 nucleotides agree with TRBD1. Germline values: CDR1 SGHRS, CDR2 YFSETQ. This CDR3 is 14 amino acids long. V was clipped by 4 bases and J by 7 bases; unmatched bases: 3. This chain's CDR3 is CASSRDRANSPLHF. CDR3 bases: TGCGCCAGCAGCAGGGACAGGGCCAATTCACCCCTCCACTTT.

This clonotype showed up just once. CDR3 bases: TGCGCCAGCACCCCACCGGGGAGGTCTAACGAGCAGTACTTC. Its protein product is CASTPPGRSNEQYF. The chain couples TRBV23-1 to TRBJ2-7; tentatively, D is TRBD2 (6 bases). TRBV23-1 is an open reading frame, and its role is uncertain. This CDR3 spans 14 amino acids. Trimming shortened V by 7 bases and J by 5 bases, and 18 bases separated the two germline ends.

There are a few counts of this clonotype. This rearrangement joins TRBV5-1 to TRBJ1-2; a possible D gene is TRBD1 (5 bases). The V gene lost 2 bases and the J gene lost 0 bases, with 8 bases spanning the gap. The CDR3 has 14 amino acids. The germline V gene encodes CDR1 SGHRS and CDR2 YFSETQ. The CDR3 reads CASSFGGTNYGYTF. The CDR3 DNA reads TGCGCCAGCAGCTTCGGGGGGACTAACTATGGCTACACCTTC.

This clonotype has a count of ten or more. The CDR3 sequence is CASSLAGTSGTFTDTQYF. Here the CDR3 DNA reads TGTGCCAGCAGCCTGGCCGGGACTAGCGGAACCTTCACAGATACGCAGTATTTT. The chain is built from TRBV12-3 or TRBV12-4 and TRBJ2-3; TRBD2 matches at 11 bases. J was trimmed by 2 bases and V by 6 bases; bases with no gene match: 13. The CDR3 consists of 18 residues.

The table lists this clonotype with many counts. The V call is TRBV20-1, the J call TRBJ1-2; no reliable D call. The CDR3 is 13 residues long. Per germline, CDR1 DFQATT and CDR2 SNEGSKA (reference sequence). The V and J ends lost 4 bases and 4 bases respectively, with 13 bases between them. CDR3 in DNA: TGCAGTGCTACCCCGGCAGATATCTATGGCTACACCTTC. Translating gives CSATPADIYGYTF.

This clonotype was recorded at least ten times. J is TRBJ1-2 and V is TRBV4-1; D not certain. The CDR3 spans 14 residues. Trimming shortened V by 1 base and J by 4 bases, and 10 bases separated the two germline ends. In germline, CDR1 is MGHRA, CDR2 YSYEKL. DNA for the CDR3: TGCGCCAGCAGCCAAGTAGCAACACTCTATGGCTACACCTTC. Its protein is CASSQVATLYGYTF.

About this clonotype: A clone one base away is much larger, so this may be a read error. The chain has TRBV7-2 and TRBJ1-1, with D hard to call. CDR1 and CDR2 from the germline V gene are SGHTA and FQGNSA. The CDR3 runs 13 residues. The CDR3 region has the DNA TGTGCCAGCAGCCCCTCCACGAACCCTGAAGCTTTCTTT. Translating gives CASSPSTNPEAFF.

The gene calls are TRBV4-1 and TRBJ1-1; tentative D call: TRBD1 (5 bases). The germline V gene encodes CDR1 MGHRA and CDR2 YSYEKL. The CDR3 loop spans 17 amino acids. Trimming cost V 1 base and J 1 base, with 16 bases left between them. This chain's CDR3 is CASSQGGVQTANTEAFF. Here the CDR3 DNA reads TGCGCCAGCAGCCAAGGCGGGGTCCAGACAGCGAACACTGAAGCTTTCTTT.

A few counts support this clonotype. This sequence joins TRBV30 and TRBJ1-1, with D unclear. V lost 3 bases and J 8 bases, leaving 13 bases between the germline ends. The V gene's germline CDR1 is GTSNPN and CDR2 SVGIG (reference sequence). The CDR3 sequence is 12 residues long. This CDR3 is CAWRRGWAEAFF. The CDR3 nucleotides read TGTGCCTGGAGGAGAGGTTGGGCGGAAGCTTTCTTT.